Shown below are 8 T cell receptor beta chains from a single sample sequenced in a study of breast tumors, draining lymph nodes, adjacent tissues. One entry per CDR3 protein results from TCRdb running MiXCR on the multiplex PCR reads. Counted here are hundreds of thousands of distinct CDR3 sequences, around 32% occurring once; the ten biggest clones make up around 1.4%. Samples came from axillary lymph nodes draining the breast cancer. The sequencing sample was made of axillary lymph node tissue. These receptors came from a female donor with breast cancer. Some clones in this sample may be carry-over from other donors' samples.

At least ten counts were recorded for this clonotype. The gene calls are TRBV3-2 and TRBJ2-2; the table's D gene call, TRBD1, was not cross checked with the DNA. TRBV3-2 is a listed pseudogene. CDR3 length equals 13 residues. CDR3 nucleotide sequence: TGTGCCAGCAGCCGGGGCCTGAACGGGGAGCTGTTTTTT. This codes for CASSRGLNGELFF.

This clonotype was seen only a few times. This sequence may be a read error, since a much larger clone differs from it by one base. The chain uses TRBV7-2 and TRBJ1-2; maybe TRBD1 (6 bases). Germline lookup yields CDR1 SGHTA and CDR2 FQGNSA. CDR3 size: 16 residues. CDR3 sequence reads: CASSRRGGEGDYGHTF. The CDR3 DNA is TGTGCCAGCAGCAGAAGGGGCGGGGAGGGGGACTATGGCCACACCTTC.

The V gene is TRBV29-1, the J gene TRBJ1-6; D gene uncertain. V was cut by 8 bases and J by 6 bases, with 17 bases left in between. CDR1 is SQVTM and CDR2 is ANQGSEA in the germline V gene. This CDR3 contains 14 residues. CDR3: CSLLGPGGNSPLHF. The CDR3 DNA is TGCAGCTTGTTGGGCCCTGGAGGTAATTCACCCCTCCACTTT.

About this clonotype itself: This may arise from a read error, as a much more abundant clone is one base away. The rearrangement uses TRBV27 and TRBJ2-2, with 11 bases lining up with TRBD2. This CDR3 has 16 residues. Germline V gene data show CDR1 as MNHEY and CDR2 as SMNVEV (reference sequence). CDR3 sequence: CACSKLAGVNTGELFF. CDR3 nucleotide sequence: TGTGCCTGCAGTAAACTAGCGGGAGTTAACACCGGGGAGCTGTTTTTT.

This clonotype was counted ten times or more. This chain joins TRBV29-1 and TRBJ2-7; 12 bases agree with TRBD1. This CDR3 is built from 13 residues. Germline CDR1 SQVTM, CDR2 ANQGSEA. V gave up 4 bases and J gave up 5 bases; unmatched junction bases: 3. The CDR3 here is CSVGGQGAHEQYF. CDR3 DNA: TGCAGCGTTGGGGGACAGGGGGCTCACGAGCAGTACTTC.

The rearrangement links TRBV12-3 or TRBV12-4 to TRBJ2-2; no reliable D call. The CDR3 is 13 amino acids. Trimming shortened V by 1 base and J by 7 bases, and 7 bases separated the two germline ends. CDR3 nucleotides: TGTGCCAGCAGTTTAGAGGCTAGCGGGGAGCTGTTTTTT. It translates to CASSLEASGELFF.

Regarding this clonotype: This sequence may be a read error, since a much larger clone differs from it by one base. The chain employs TRBV5-4 and TRBJ2-5; D call uncertain. The germline V gene encodes CDR1 SGHNT and CDR2 YYREEE (reference sequence). There are 15 residues in the CDR3. The CDR3 DNA follows: TGTGCCAGCAGCTCCGATAGTCGCCCAGAAGAGATCCAGTACTTC. It codes for CASSSDSRPEEIQYF. Combining the CDR3 with reference TRBV5-4 and TRBJ2-5 gives the whole variable domain ETGVTQSPTHLIKTRGQQVTLRCSSQSGHNTVSWYQQALGQGPQFIFQYYREEENGRGNFPPRFSGLQFPNYSSELNVNALELDDSALYLCASSSDSRPEEIQYFGPGTRLLVL.

This clonotype was seen at least ten times. The rearrangement uses TRBV6-5 and TRBJ1-3, with 8 bases identical to TRBD1. The junction had 16 bases not matched to a gene; V was cut back by 8 bases and J by 1 base. Germline V CDR1 and CDR2: MNHEY, SVGAGI. The CDR3 length is 18 residues. CDR3 sequence (DNA): TGTGCCAGCGGCCCAGGACAGGGAAACAGGGCTTCTGGAAACACCATATATTTT. Residues: CASGPGQGNRASGNTIYF.